The 21 T cell receptor beta chains below were found in one sample sequenced in a study of T and B cells in COVID-19 patients. Blood genomic DNA input for TRB amplification was 250-500 ng. Multiplex PCR with BIOMED2 TRB-A/B primer pools amplified TRB rearrangements. TCRdb analysed the multiplex PCR reads with MiXCR anew, one entry per CDR3 protein. The sample shows thousands of distinct CDR3 sequences, 15% to 20% of them seen only once. Sequencing was done on a sample of blood. The source is a human donor who had recovered from COVID-19.

This clonotype was seen a few times. This rearrangement joins TRBV7-9 to TRBJ1-1; D remains unclear. V lost 5 bases to trimming and J lost 1 base, with 17 bases between them. CDR1 and CDR2 from the germline V gene are SEHNR and FQNEAQ (reference sequence). The CDR3 has 16 residues. This CDR3 reads CASSPPLGKGNTEAFF. The CDR3 region has the DNA TGTGCCAGCAGCCCCCCCCTGGGGAAAGGGAACACTGAAGCTTTCTTT.

This clonotype is medium-sized by share. This CDR3 reads CASSEHRGGRSYEQYF. The CDR3 coding sequence is TGTGCCAGCAGTGAACACCGGGGCGGGCGGTCCTACGAGCAGTACTTC. The V gene is TRBV27, the J gene TRBJ2-7; TRBD1 or TRBD2 may be the D gene (5 bases each). This CDR3 spans 16 amino acids. The germline V gene encodes CDR1 MNHEY and CDR2 SMNVEV (reference sequence). V gave up 5 bases and J gave up 1 base, with 18 bases separating them.

This chain uses TRBV11-1 with TRBJ2-1; D might be TRBD2 (7 bases). The germline V gene has CDR1 SGHAT and CDR2 FQDESV (reference sequence). Between the trimmed V and J ends, which lost 8 bases and 0 bases, there was a span of 11 bases. This CDR3 comprises 14 residues. This CDR3 is CASGGGASYNEQFF. The CDR3 DNA reads as TGTGCCAGCGGAGGGGGGGCCTCCTACAATGAGCAGTTCTTC.

By share of the sample, this clonotype is large. The CDR3 loop is CASSMFGTSEGETQYF. The DNA of the CDR3 is TGTGCCAGTAGTATGTTCGGGACTAGCGAGGGAGAGACCCAGTACTTC. The V and J genes are TRBV19 and TRBJ2-5; 10 bases agree with TRBD2. The germline V gene has CDR1 LNHDA and CDR2 SQIVND (reference sequence). J was trimmed by 4 bases and V by 3 bases; bases with no gene match: 8. The CDR3 covers 16 residues. The full variable domain, in which reference TRBV19 and TRBJ2-5 provide the parts outside the CDR3, is DGGITQSPKYLFRKEGQNVTLSCEQNLNHDAMYWYRQDPGQGLRLIYYSQIVNDFQKGDIAEGYSVSREKKESFPLTVTSAQKNPTAFYLCASSMFGTSEGETQYFGPGTRLLVL.

The chain has TRBV2 and TRBJ2-3; D possibly corresponds to TRBD2 (6 bases). Trimming stripped 7 bases from V and 5 bases from J, with 10 bases between. Germline lookup yields CDR1 SNHLY and CDR2 FYNNEI. The CDR3 runs 12 residues. CDR3 amino acids: CASTQEGDTQYF. The CDR3 region has the DNA TGTGCCAGCACTCAGGAGGGAGATACGCAGTATTTT.

The J gene is TRBJ2-3, the V gene TRBV4-2; the D is unclear. Germline CDR1 and CDR2: LGHNA and YNFKEQ. CDR3 length equals 16 residues. Trimming removed 0 bases from V and 1 base from J, with 11 bases in between. The CDR3, as DNA: TGTGCCAGCAGCCAAGAGGCGGCTCCCCGCACAGATACGCAGTATTTT. This sequence encodes CASSQEAAPRTDTQYF.

With regard to this clonotype: No conserved phenylalanine or tryptophan is present at the end of the CDR3, so a read error is the likely explanation. The DNA is omitted, as the CDR3 cannot be located on it reliably, and the CDR3 follows TCRdb's listing. V is TRBV7-9 and J is TRBJ2-6; the table assigns TRBD1, which was not confirmed against the DNA. Counting both end residues, the CDR3 totals 9 amino acids. Germline V CDR1 and CDR2: SEHNR, FQNEAQ (reference sequence). CDR3 region: CASSLPLGQ.

This clonotype is deemed large. This chain joins TRBV19 and TRBJ2-5; D is perhaps TRBD1 (5 bases). The CDR3 sequence is 13 residues long. The germline V and J ends were trimmed by 4 bases and 2 bases, with 8 bases remaining between them. The V gene's germline CDR1 is LNHDA and CDR2 SQIVND (reference sequence). CDR3 residues: CASSKRTQETQYF. The CDR3 DNA reads TGTGCCAGTAGTAAAAGGACACAAGAGACCCAGTACTTC.

By share, this clonotype counts as medium-sized (0.01 to 0.1%). J is TRBJ2-7 and V is TRBV15, with 9 bases aligning to TRBD2. Trimming removed 1 base from V and 2 bases from J; junction bases left unmatched: 0. Germline V gene lookup returns CDR1 LNHNV and CDR2 YYDKDF (reference sequence). The CDR3 is made up of 14 amino acids. The CDR3 reads CATSRASGTYEQYF. CDR3 nucleotides: TGTGCCACCAGCAGAGCTAGCGGGACCTACGAGCAGTACTTC.

A few counts support this clonotype. This sequence joins TRBV11-2 and TRBJ2-2; D is perhaps TRBD1 (6 bases). CDR1 is SGHAT and CDR2 is FQNNGV in the germline V gene. The length of the CDR3 is 16 residues. The ends were cut back, 3 bases at V and 4 bases at J, with 15 bases in the middle. This chain's CDR3 is CASSFRDIAFTGELFF. The DNA of the CDR3 is TGTGCCAGCAGCTTTCGGGACATAGCGTTCACCGGGGAGCTGTTTTTT.

This clonotype is judged medium-sized (0.01 to 0.1%). CDR3 sequence: CATSRDLAGAGEQYF. The CDR3 bases are TGTGCCACCAGCAGAGACCTGGCGGGGGCGGGAGAGCAGTACTTC. The V and J genes are TRBV15 and TRBJ2-7; maybe TRBD2 (7 bases). Trimming took off 0 bases at V and 7 bases at J, with 16 bases between the two ends. The CDR3 runs to 15 residues. CDR1 is LNHNV, CDR2 YYDKDF, per germline (reference sequence).

This clonotype is medium-sized (0.01 to 0.1%) in the sample. The J gene is TRBJ1-2, the V gene TRBV6-5; D is possibly TRBD1 (5 bases). V shed 0 bases and J shed 8 bases, with 13 bases lying between them. CDR1 MNHEY and CDR2 SVGAGI come from the germline V gene. The CDR3 loop spans 14 amino acids. This CDR3 reads CASSYSEGLEGYTF. CDR3 sequence (DNA): TGTGCCAGCAGTTACTCGGAGGGGCTGGAAGGCTACACCTTC.

This clonotype is termed large. This sequence joins TRBV11-1 and TRBJ2-3; 7 nucleotides agree with TRBD2. There are 14 residues in the CDR3. The V segment lost 5 bases and the J segment 5 bases; nucleotides outside the gene matches: 7. The germline CDR1 and CDR2 sequences are SGHAT and FQDESV (reference sequence). The CDR3 region has the DNA TGTGCCAGCAGCCTCGATCGCGGGAGAGATACGCAGTATTTT. Its protein is CASSLDRGRDTQYF. Complete variable domain (other parts from reference TRBV11-1 and TRBJ2-3): EAEVAQSPRYKITEKSQAVAFWCDPISGHATLYWYRQILGQGPELLVQFQDESVVDDSQLPKDRFSAERLKGVDSTLKIQPAELGDSAMYLCASSLDRGRDTQYFGPGTRLTVL.

By sample share, this clonotype is medium-sized. This chain connects TRBV6-2 or TRBV6-3 to TRBJ2-6; unclear D gene. The CDR3 sequence is 17 residues long. Trimming removed 4 bases from V and 3 bases from J, with 16 bases in between. The germline gives CDR1 MNHEY, CDR2 SVGEGT. The CDR3, as DNA: TGTGCCAGCAGTTCGCCCGAGCTAGGTCGTGGGGCCAACGTCCTGACTTTC. This gives the protein CASSSPELGRGANVLTF.

The chain uses TRBV2 and TRBJ2-3; D unclear. Germline CDR1 and CDR2: SNHLY and FYNNEI. This CDR3 has 14 residues. V was cut by 2 bases and J by 6 bases, with 12 bases left in between. The CDR3 region is CASSESRNLDTQYF. The CDR3 nucleotides are TGTGCCAGCAGTGAATCCAGGAATTTGGATACGCAGTATTTT.

This clonotype is medium-sized (0.01 to 0.1%) within its sample. The chain couples TRBV15 to TRBJ2-5; weak D call: TRBD1 (6 bases). The CDR3 is 15 amino acids. The V and J ends lost 1 base and 2 bases respectively, with 11 bases between them. Germline CDR1 LNHNV, CDR2 YYDKDF (reference sequence). The CDR3 loop is CATSRASGVQETQYF. The CDR3 region has the DNA TGTGCCACCAGCAGAGCCTCAGGGGTTCAAGAGACCCAGTACTTC.

This clonotype was observed at least ten times. The rearrangement joins TRBV5-4 to TRBJ2-5, with a tentative D call TRBD2 (6 bases). This CDR3 region has 16 residues. Between the trimmed V and J ends, which lost 4 bases and 1 base, there was a span of 17 bases. CDR1 is SGHNT and CDR2 is YYREEE in the germline V gene (reference sequence). The CDR3 coding sequence is TGTGCCAGCAGCGGGGGGTTTGGGGGGTCCCAAGAGACCCAGTACTTC. This translates into CASSGGFGGSQETQYF.

Within the sample, this clonotype is medium-sized (0.01 to 0.1%). V gene TRBV6-1 combines with J gene TRBJ2-1; 7 nucleotides line up with TRBD2. The trim removed 11 bases at V and 4 bases at J, leaving 11 bases unmatched. Germline lookup yields CDR1 MNHNS and CDR2 SASEGT. The CDR3 contains 14 residues. Here the CDR3 reads CAAARPGGYNEQFF. The CDR3 coding sequence is TGTGCCGCGGCCCGCCCCGGGGGGTACAATGAGCAGTTCTTC.

Many counts were recorded for this clonotype. The J gene is TRBJ2-2, the V gene TRBV10-3; no clear D gene. V lost 10 bases and J 4 bases, leaving 16 bases between the germline ends. Germline CDR1 and CDR2: ENHRY and SYGVKD. CDR3 size: 14 residues. The chain's CDR3 is CATGPAGPTGELFF. CDR3 nucleotides: TGTGCCACCGGACCCGCCGGGCCCACCGGGGAGCTGTTTTTT.

This clonotype was observed many times. This chain uses TRBV5-4 with TRBJ2-4; D is possibly TRBD1 (6 bases). V was shortened by 4 bases and J by 0 bases, with 14 bases between the two germline ends. Germline V gene lookup returns CDR1 SGHNT and CDR2 YYREEE (reference sequence). The CDR3 sequence is 16 residues long. CDR3 DNA: TGTGCCAGCAGCCCCTTCGGGACATTAGCCAAAAACATTCAGTACTTC. This encodes CASSPFGTLAKNIQYF.

This clonotype is medium-sized by share. This chain connects TRBV6-5 to TRBJ2-3; TRBD2 agrees at 10 bases. The CDR3 length is 16 residues. Germline V lookup: CDR1 MNHEY, CDR2 SVGAGI. Unmatched junction bases numbered 9, after V lost 5 bases and J lost 4 bases. The CDR3 loop reads CASSEGSGRNADTQYF. Written as DNA, the CDR3 is TGTGCCAGCAGTGAAGGTAGCGGGAGGAATGCAGATACGCAGTATTTT.